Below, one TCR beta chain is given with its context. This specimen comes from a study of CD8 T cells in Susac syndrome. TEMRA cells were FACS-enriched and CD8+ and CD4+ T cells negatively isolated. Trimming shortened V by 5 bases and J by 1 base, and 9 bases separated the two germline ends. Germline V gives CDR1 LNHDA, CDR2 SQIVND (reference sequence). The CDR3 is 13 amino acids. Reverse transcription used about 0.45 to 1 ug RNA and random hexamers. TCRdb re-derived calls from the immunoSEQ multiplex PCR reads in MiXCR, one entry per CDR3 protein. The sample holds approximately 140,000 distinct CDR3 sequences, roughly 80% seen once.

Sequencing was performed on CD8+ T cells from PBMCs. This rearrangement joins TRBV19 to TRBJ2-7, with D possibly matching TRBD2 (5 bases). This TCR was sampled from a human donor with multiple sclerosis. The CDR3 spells CASSEGWSYEQYF. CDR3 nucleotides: TGTGCCAGTAGTGAGGGATGGTCCTACGAGCAGTACTTC.